This TCR beta chain came from a study of cytomegalovirus exposure and HLA in healthy donors. The study, taken as a whole, reports: A later analysis found TCR association rates differed by HLA locus, highest for DRB1 and lowest for HLA-C.

PCR employed 60 Vbeta and 13 Jbeta primers. Using immunoSEQ multiplex PCR, the repertoire was profiled, and TCRdb retains in-frame clones only, with some absent. Here the sample spans some 120,000 clones, around three quarters being singletons. The germline V and J ends were trimmed by 3 bases and 0 bases, with 10 bases remaining between them. Per the germline V gene, CDR1 is SNHLY and CDR2 is FYNNEI. There are 15 residues in the CDR3. When sampled, the donors appeared nominally healthy, though they likely had unrecorded immune exposures. In regard to this clone: Its cognate antigen is unknown.

The origin of this receptor is a man younger than 40 in good health and CMV-seronegative. The sample consisted of PBMCs. This sequence joins TRBV2 and TRBJ2-3; tentative D call: TRBD2 (5 bases). Written as DNA, the CDR3 is TGTGCCAGCAGTGAGGACCGGACTAGCACAGATACGCAGTATTTT. Its protein is CASSEDRTSTDTQYF.